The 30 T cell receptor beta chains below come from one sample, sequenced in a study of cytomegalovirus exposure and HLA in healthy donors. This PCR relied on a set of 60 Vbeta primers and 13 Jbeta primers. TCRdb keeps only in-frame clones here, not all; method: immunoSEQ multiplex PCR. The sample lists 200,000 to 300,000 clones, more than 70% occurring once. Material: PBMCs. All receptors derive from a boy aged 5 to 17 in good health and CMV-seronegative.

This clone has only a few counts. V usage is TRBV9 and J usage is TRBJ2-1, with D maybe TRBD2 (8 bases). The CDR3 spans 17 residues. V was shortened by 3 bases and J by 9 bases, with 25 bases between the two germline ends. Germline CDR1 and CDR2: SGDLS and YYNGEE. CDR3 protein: CASSARGGQNVIGEQFF. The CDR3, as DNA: TGTGCCAGCAGCGCTCGGGGGGGACAGAATGTGATTGGTGAGCAGTTCTTC.

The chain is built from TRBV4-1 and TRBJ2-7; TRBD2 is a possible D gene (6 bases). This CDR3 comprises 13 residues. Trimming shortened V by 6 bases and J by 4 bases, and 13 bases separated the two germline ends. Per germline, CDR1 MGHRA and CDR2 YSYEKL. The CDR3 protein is CASSPLAKYEQYF. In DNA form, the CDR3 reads TGCGCCAGCAGTCCCCTAGCGAAGTACGAGCAGTACTTC.

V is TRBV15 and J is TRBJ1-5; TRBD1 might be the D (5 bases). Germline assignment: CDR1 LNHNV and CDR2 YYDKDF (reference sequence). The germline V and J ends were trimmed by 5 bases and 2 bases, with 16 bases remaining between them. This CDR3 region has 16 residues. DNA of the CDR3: TGTGCCACCAGCCCCTTCGGGGGGAGAGGCAATCAGCCCCAGCATTTT. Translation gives CATSPFGGRGNQPQHF.

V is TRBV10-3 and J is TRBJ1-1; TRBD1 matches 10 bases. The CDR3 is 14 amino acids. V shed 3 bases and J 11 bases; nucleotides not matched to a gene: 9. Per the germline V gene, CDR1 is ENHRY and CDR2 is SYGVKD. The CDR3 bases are TGTGCCATCAGTGAACCCGACAGGGGGCTGGGGGCTTTCTTT. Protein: CAISEPDRGLGAFF.

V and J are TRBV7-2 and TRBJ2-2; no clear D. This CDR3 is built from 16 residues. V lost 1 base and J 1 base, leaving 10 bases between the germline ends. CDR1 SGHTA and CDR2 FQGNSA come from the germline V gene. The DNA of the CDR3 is TGTGCCAGCAGCTTAGGCCCTATGAGGAACACCGGGGAGCTGTTTTTT. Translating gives CASSLGPMRNTGELFF. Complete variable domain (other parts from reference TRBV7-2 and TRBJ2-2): GAGVSQSPSNKVTEKGKDVELRCDPISGHTALYWYRQSLGQGLEFLIYFQGNSAPDKSGLPSDRFSAERTGGSVSTLTIQRTQQEDSAVYLCASSLGPMRNTGELFFGEGSRLTVL.

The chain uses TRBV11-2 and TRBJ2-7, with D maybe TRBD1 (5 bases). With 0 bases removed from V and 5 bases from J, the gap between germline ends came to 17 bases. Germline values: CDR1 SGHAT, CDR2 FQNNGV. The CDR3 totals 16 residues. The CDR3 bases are TGTGCCAGCAGCTTAGACCCAGGGATTTTCGGCCACGAGCAGTACTTC. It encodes CASSLDPGIFGHEQYF.

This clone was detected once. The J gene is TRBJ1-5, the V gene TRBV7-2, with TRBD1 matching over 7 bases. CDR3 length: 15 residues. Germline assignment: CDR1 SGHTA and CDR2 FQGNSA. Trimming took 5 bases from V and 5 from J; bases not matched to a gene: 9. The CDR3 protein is CASSPQTGVDQPQHF. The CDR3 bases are TGTGCCAGCAGCCCCCAAACAGGGGTGGATCAGCCCCAGCATTTT.

The CDR3 region has the DNA TGTGCCAGCAAGTATCCCTACGGGGGGCGGGAGGGTATAATAGGCTACGAGCAGTACTTC. This codes for CASKYPYGGREGIIGYEQYF. V usage is TRBV28 and J usage is TRBJ2-7; 9 nucleotides line up with TRBD2. V gave up 7 bases and J gave up 3 bases; unmatched junction bases: 25. This CDR3 spans 20 amino acids. CDR1 is MDHEN and CDR2 is SYDVKM in the germline V gene.

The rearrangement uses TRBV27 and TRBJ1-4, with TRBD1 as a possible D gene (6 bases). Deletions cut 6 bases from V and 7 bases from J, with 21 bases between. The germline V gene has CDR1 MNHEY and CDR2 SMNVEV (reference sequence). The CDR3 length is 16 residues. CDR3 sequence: CASSLDLRGSSEKLFF. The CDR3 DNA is TGTGCCAGCAGCCTTGACCTAAGGGGGTCGAGTGAAAAACTGTTTTTT.

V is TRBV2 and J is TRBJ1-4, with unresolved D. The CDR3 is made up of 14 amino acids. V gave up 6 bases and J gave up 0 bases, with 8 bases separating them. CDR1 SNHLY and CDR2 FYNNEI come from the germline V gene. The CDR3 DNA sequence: TGTGCCAGCAGACTCGGTGCAACTAATGAAAAACTGTTTTTT. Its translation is CASRLGATNEKLFF. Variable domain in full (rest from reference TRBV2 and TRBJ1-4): EPEVTQTPSHQVTQMGQEVILRCVPISNHLYFYWYRQILGQKVEFLVSFYNNEISEKSEIFDDQFSVERPDGSNFTLKIRSTKLEDSAMYFCASRLGATNEKLFFGSGTQLSVL.

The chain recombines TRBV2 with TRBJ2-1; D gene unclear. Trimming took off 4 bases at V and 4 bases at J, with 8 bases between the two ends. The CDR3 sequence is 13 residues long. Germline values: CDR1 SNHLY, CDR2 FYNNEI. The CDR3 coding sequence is TGTGCCAGCAGTGGCGGAGCGTACAATGAGCAGTTCTTC. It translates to CASSGGAYNEQFF.

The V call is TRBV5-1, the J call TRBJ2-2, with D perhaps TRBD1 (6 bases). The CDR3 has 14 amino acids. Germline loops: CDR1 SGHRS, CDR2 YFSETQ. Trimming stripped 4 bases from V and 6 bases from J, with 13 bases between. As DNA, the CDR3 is TGCGCCAGCAGCCTGGACAGTTCGCCCGGGGAGCTGTTTTTT. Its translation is CASSLDSSPGELFF.

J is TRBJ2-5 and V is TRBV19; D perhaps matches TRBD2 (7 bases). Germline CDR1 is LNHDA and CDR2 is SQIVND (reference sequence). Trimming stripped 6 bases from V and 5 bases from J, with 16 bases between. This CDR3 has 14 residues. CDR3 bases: TGTGCCAGTAGGAGGTGGGGGGGCCGGGAGACCCAGTACTTC. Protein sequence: CASRRWGGRETQYF.

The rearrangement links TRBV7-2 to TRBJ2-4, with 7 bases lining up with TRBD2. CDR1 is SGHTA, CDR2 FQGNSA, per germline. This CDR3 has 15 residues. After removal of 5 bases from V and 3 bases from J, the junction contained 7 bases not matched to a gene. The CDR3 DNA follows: TGTGCCAGCAGCCCCGGGCTAGCGGACAAAAACATTCAGTACTTC. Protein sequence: CASSPGLADKNIQYF.

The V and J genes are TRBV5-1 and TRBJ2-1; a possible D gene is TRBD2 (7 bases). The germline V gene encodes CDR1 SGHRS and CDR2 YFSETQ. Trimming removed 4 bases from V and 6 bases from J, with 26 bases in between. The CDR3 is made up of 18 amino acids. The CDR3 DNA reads TGCGCCAGCAGCCCAACCGGGGGGCTCAGGGGTTCGTTCAATGAGCAGTTCTTC. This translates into CASSPTGGLRGSFNEQFF.

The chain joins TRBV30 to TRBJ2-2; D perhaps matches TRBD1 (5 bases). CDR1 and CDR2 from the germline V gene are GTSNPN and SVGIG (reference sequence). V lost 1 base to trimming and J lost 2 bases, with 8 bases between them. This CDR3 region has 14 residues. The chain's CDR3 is CAWSGTRNTGELFF. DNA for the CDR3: TGTGCCTGGAGTGGGACACGAAACACCGGGGAGCTGTTTTTT.

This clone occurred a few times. Here the CDR3 reads CSVEGGWGMNTEAFF. The CDR3 DNA reads as TGCAGCGTTGAGGGCGGGTGGGGTATGAACACTGAAGCTTTCTTT. The chain carries TRBV29-1 and TRBJ1-1; D gene ambiguous. The CDR3 loop spans 15 amino acids. Germline lookup yields CDR1 SQVTM and CDR2 ANQGSEA. V gave up 3 bases and J gave up 0 bases, with 14 bases separating them.

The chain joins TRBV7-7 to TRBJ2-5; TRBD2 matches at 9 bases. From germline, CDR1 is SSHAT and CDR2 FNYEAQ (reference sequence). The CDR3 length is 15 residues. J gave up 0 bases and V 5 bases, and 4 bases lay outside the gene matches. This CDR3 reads CASSQVAGDQETQYF. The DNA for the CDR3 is TGTGCCAGCAGCCAGGTAGCGGGGGACCAAGAGACCCAGTACTTC.

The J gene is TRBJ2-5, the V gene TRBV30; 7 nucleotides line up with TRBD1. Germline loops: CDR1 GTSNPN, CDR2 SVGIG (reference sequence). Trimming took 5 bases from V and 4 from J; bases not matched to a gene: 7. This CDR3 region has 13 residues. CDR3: CAWGDRVGETQYF. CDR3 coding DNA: TGTGCCTGGGGAGACAGGGTGGGAGAGACCCAGTACTTC.

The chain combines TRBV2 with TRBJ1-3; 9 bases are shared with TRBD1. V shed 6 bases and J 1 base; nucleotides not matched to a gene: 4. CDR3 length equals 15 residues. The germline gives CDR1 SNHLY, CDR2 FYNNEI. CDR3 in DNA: TGTGCCAGCAGGGTGGACAGGGGATCTGGAAACACCATATATTTT. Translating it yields CASRVDRGSGNTIYF.

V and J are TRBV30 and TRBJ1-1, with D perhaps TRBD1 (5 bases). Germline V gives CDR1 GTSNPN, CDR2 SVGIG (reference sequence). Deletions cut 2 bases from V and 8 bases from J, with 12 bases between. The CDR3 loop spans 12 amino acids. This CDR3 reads CAWSPQGGEAFF. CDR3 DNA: TGTGCCTGGAGTCCCCAGGGAGGGGAAGCTTTCTTT.

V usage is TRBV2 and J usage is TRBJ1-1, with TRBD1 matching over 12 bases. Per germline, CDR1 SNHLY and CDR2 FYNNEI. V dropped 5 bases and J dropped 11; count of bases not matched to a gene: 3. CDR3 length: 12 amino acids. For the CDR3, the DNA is TGTGCCAGCAGTAGGGACAGGGGGCAGGCTTTCTTT. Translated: CASSRDRGQAFF.

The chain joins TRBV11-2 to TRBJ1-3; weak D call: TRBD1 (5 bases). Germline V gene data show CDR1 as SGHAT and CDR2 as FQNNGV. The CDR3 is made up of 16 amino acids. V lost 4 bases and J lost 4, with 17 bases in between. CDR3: CASSSKTTGAGNTIYF. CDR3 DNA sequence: TGTGCCAGCAGCTCCAAAACTACAGGAGCCGGAAACACCATATATTTT.

The CDR3 region has the DNA TGTGCCACCAATCCGGGACTAGGTCACAATGAGCAGTTCTTC. It is translated as CATNPGLGHNEQFF. The chain links TRBV15 to TRBJ2-1; 8 nucleotides agree with TRBD2. Germline CDR1 LNHNV, CDR2 YYDKDF (reference sequence). CDR3 length: 14 amino acids. V shed 7 bases and J 5 bases; nucleotides not matched to a gene: 7. Variable domain in full (rest from reference TRBV15 and TRBJ2-1): DAMVIQNPRYQVTQFGKPVTLSCSQTLNHNVMYWYQQKSSQAPKLLFHYYDKDFNNEADTPDNFQSRRPNTSFCFLDIRSPGLGDTAMYLCATNPGLGHNEQFFGPGTRLTVL.

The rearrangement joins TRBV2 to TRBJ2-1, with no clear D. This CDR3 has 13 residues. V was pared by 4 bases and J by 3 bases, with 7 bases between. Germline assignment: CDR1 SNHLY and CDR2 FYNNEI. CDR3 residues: CASSAIHYNEQFF. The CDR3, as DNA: TGTGCCAGCAGTGCCATCCACTACAATGAGCAGTTCTTC.

The CDR3 loop is CASRTHTGFQPQHF. As DNA, the CDR3 is TGTGCCAGTAGAACACATACAGGGTTTCAGCCCCAGCATTTT. The V gene is TRBV19, the J gene TRBJ1-5, with D perhaps TRBD1 (6 bases). The CDR3 runs to 14 residues. Trimming stripped 6 bases from V and 6 bases from J, with 15 bases between. Germline lookup yields CDR1 LNHDA and CDR2 SQIVND (reference sequence).

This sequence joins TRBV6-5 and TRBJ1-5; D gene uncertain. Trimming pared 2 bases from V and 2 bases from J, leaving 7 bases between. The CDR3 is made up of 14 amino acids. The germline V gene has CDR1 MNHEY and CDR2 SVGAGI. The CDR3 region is CASSYREGNQPQHF. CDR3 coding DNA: TGTGCCAGCAGTTACAGGGAGGGCAATCAGCCCCAGCATTTT.

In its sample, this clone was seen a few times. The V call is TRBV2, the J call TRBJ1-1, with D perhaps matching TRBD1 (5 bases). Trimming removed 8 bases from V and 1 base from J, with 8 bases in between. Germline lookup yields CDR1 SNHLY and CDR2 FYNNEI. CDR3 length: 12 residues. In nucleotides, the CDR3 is TGTGCCAGCGGGGCAGCGAACACTGAAGCTTTCTTT. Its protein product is CASGAANTEAFF. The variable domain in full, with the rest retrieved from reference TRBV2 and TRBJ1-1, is EPEVTQTPSHQVTQMGQEVILRCVPISNHLYFYWYRQILGQKVEFLVSFYNNEISEKSEIFDDQFSVERPDGSNFTLKIRSTKLEDSAMYFCASGAANTEAFFGQGTRLTVV.

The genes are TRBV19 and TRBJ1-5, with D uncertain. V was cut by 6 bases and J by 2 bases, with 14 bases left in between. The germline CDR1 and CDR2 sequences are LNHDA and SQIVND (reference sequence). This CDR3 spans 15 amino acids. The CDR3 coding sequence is TGTGCCAGTAGACATTCGCGGGCGGGCAATCAGCCCCAGCATTTT. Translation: CASRHSRAGNQPQHF.

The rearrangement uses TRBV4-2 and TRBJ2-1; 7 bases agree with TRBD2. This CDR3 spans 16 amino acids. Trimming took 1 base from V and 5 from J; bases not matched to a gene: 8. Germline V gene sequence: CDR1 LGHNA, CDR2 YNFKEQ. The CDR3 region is CASSQGGASGHNEQFF. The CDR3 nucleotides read TGTGCCAGCAGCCAAGGCGGAGCTAGCGGTCACAATGAGCAGTTCTTC.